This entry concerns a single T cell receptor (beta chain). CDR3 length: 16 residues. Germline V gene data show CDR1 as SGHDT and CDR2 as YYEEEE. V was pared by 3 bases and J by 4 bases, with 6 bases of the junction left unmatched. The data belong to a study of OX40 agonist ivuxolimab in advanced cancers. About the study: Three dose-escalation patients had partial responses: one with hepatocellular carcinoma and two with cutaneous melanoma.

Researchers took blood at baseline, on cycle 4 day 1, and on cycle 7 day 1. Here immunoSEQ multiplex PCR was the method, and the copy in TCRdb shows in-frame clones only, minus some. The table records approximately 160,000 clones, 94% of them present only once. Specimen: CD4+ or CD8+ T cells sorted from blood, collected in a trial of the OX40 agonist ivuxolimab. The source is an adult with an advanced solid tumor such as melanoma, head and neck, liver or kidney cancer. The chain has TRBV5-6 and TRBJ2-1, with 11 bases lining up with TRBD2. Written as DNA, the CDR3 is TGTGCCAGCAGCTCTATAGCGGGGGGGAAATACAATGAGCAGTTCTTC. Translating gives CASSSIAGGKYNEQFF.